This T cell receptor (beta chain) comes out of a study of blood T cell repertoires in COVID-19 (dated by TCRdb to 2020 to 2022). In terms of the full investigation: The collaborator samples originated in the United States, Italy and Spain and spanned the acute and convalescent phases of COVID-19. Where available, HLA class I and class II types were taken from metadata supplied by the sample provider and were not determined by assay-based typing. Sample metadata almost always included a de-identified subject ID, COVID-19 status, age in years and sex. The repertoires were released in a freely available public database intended as a resource for research on the immune response to SARS-CoV-2. Samples came from the ongoing ImmuneRACE study (first 160 participants) plus 1,254 subjects from 6 global collaborators. The material from the prospective study consisted of cDNA or gDNA derived from T cells, B-cell-depleted T cells, or PBMCs. The dataset comprised deeply sampled blood TCRbeta repertoires from subjects exposed to, actively infected with, or recovered from COVID-19.

What the research found in general, with its limitations: How much clinical and demographic metadata was included differed by source and by participant, and the metadata was provided uncurated.

The immunoSEQ Assay, a bias-controlled multiplex PCR, was used to amplify TCRbeta CDR3 regions from genomic DNA. From the authors' description of their analysis: Within the assay, amplification of reference gene primers was used to estimate how many nucleated cells each sample contained. To quantify the absolute abundance of each unique TCRbeta CDR3 rearrangement, sequence reads were collapsed and filtered. For each sample, productive Simpson clonality was calculated as the square root of Simpson's diversity index over productive rearrangements. TCRdb retrieved this table from immuneACCESS and kept in-frame rearrangements only. Not all clones are present; in checked studies, unresolved V genes account for under half, and no reason is known for the remainder. V and J calls and clone size follow that table, whereas D and trimming were derived from the DNA. Present in this sample are 150,000 to 200,000 clones, over 75% of which were seen just once. The ten largest clones add up to approximately 3% of the sample.

This clone has a count of ten or more. What this receptor recognizes is not known. Within one base of it there is no much larger clone, and no base qualities were kept. The collaborating institutions used their own protocols to collect whole blood in K2EDTA tubes. For TCRbeta analysis, collaborator samples were shipped as frozen whole blood, as isolated PBMCs, or as DNA extracted from either sample type. There are 14 amino acids in the CDR3, from cysteine to phenylalanine inclusive. The only DNA kept is the CDR3, 42 bases in frame from the first base. The germline V gene specifies SNHLY as CDR1 and FYNNEI as CDR2. Deletion took 4 bases off V and 6 bases off J, with a span of 13 bases between the germline ends.

The rearranged chain carries TRBV2 and TRBJ1-5; the D region possibly corresponds to TRBD1 (6 bases align). The origin of this receptor is a woman of 80 years or more with active or convalescent COVID-19. The sample consisted of peripheral blood. The nucleotides are TGTGCCAGCAGTGGCCGGGGGGCGGCTCAGCCCCAGCATTTT. Its protein is CASSGRGAAQPQHF.